This T cell receptor beta chain was sequenced in a study of early T cells in non-severe SARS-CoV-2 infection. Study results and limitations: Matches to VDJdb favored anti-spike CD8 responses and missed private and CD4 specificities.

Separate cDNA molecules each had unique molecular identifiers attached to them. TCRdb re-called the 5' RACE reads with MiXCR, one entry per CDR3 protein. The sample includes 10,000 to 13,000 distinct CDR3 sequences, around 5% of them seen just once. This clonotype is classed as large. The antigen remains undetermined. There are 16 residues in the CDR3. V was trimmed by 5 bases and J by 1 base, leaving 18 bases between them. Germline CDR1 DFQATT, CDR2 SNEGSKA (reference sequence). This clonotype originated in an adult who was a healthcare worker with PCR-confirmed SARS-CoV-2 infection or an uninfected control (not recorded which). Sequenced material: whole blood. This chain uses TRBV20-1 with TRBJ1-5; D is undetermined. CDR3 nucleotides: TGCAGTGCTTTCTCCCCGTTCGAGTCCAGCAATCAGCCCCAGCATTTT. Residues: CSAFSPFESSNQPQHF.